This TCR beta chain was captured in a study of beta chain features in type 1 diabetes. Study context: The study found patients and healthy donors alike in age, gender and cell yields.

Purity above 98% was achieved in all sorted populations. Germline trimming cut 0 bases from V and 9 bases from J; bases unmatched to any gene: 0. CDR1 is SGHRS, CDR2 YFSETQ, per germline. The CDR3 covers 13 residues. General study findings and limits: The study found fewer insertions and more deletions at VDJ junctions in type 1 diabetes patients. Patients' naive, central memory and regulatory TCRB repertoires appeared more alike than those of healthy donors. People with Type 1 diabetes carried modestly yet significantly shorter TCRB CDR3s in all four CD4+ subsets.

Every isolated RNA sample was fully reverse transcribed, so sequencing captured expressed TCRB transcripts. Profiled with immunoSEQ multiplex PCR; TCRdb holds only in-frame clones, not every one. The repertoire holds some 120,000 clones, around 15% seen once, with around 2.6% in the top ten. In regard to this clone: No antigen is known for it.

The rearrangement links TRBV5-1 to TRBJ2-1; TRBD2 matches at 10 bases. The sample comprised central memory CD4+ T cells from blood. This sequence was found in a man aged 18 to 35 with type 1 diabetes. The chain's CDR3 is CASSLGLAGEQFF. The CDR3, as DNA: TGCGCCAGCAGCTTGGGACTAGCGGGTGAGCAGTTCTTC.